The sequence of this T cell receptor beta chain was determined in a study of T-cell memory formation after mild COVID-19 (dated by TCRdb to about 2021). In terms of the full investigation: TCR sequence clusters from the two donors were found to be largely donor specific. Longitudinal TCRalpha and TCRbeta repertoire sequencing tracked T-cell clones expanding and contracting after mild COVID-19 in a couple of donors. Two young, previously healthy adult volunteers made up the cohort, one male and one female.

TCRdb lists the instrument as Illumina NovaSeq 6000. TCRalpha and TCRbeta cDNA libraries were constructed by 5'RACE with constant-segment primers, with sample barcodes and unique molecular identifiers being introduced. RNA was extracted from every sample with Trizol reagent. The libraries were amplified in two PCR steps, and the second step added a second sample barcode and Illumina TruSeq adapters. The libraries were sequenced on an Illumina NovaSeq using 2 x 150 bp paired-end reads. Per the original workflow: Demultiplexing of reads and collapsing into UMI-guided consensus sequences were performed with migec v1.2.7. With mixcr v2.1.11, UMI consensuses were aligned to TRA and TRB V and J templates and assembled into clonotypes. Clonotypes were classified as expanded or contracted when called significant by both edgeR and NoisET, with noise models trained on biological replicates. For edgeR calls, the thresholds were a false discovery rate-adjusted p below 0.01 and a log2 fold-change of 1. As an exploratory analysis of dynamics, PCA with hierarchical clustering was applied to max-normalized trajectories of the 1000 most abundant clonotypes. Separately sequenced CD4+ and CD8+ repertoires were used to assign the CD4 or CD8 phenotype of responding clones. The public reads were quality trimmed at Q25 with fastp and then assembled into clones with MiXCR by TCRdb, keeping productive beta chains. Duplicate CDR3 protein sequences are folded into a single record with the most common DNA and genes. TCRdb assigned the V and J calls; the authors' analysis was not used. Present in this sample are approximately 430,000 distinct CDR3 sequences, 20% to 30% of which were seen just once. The ten largest clones represent around 13% of the sample.

Ficoll-Paque density gradient centrifugation was the method used to isolate PBMCs. Remarks on this clonotype: Its antigen is not yet known. Per-base quality was not reported, and no clone a single base away is much larger than it.

The full study reports these points: SARS-CoV-2 specificity was not confirmed for the second-wave clones peaking on day 37. The detection of some responding clones in pre-infection memory suggests that pre-existing cross-reactive memory T cells joined the SARS-CoV-2 response. Contracting CD4+ clones turned up mainly in the CM and EM memory subsets, whereas EMRA was where CD8+ clones were enriched. Only two mild cases were covered in the study, and larger cohorts including severe cases with pre-infection samples were considered necessary. Clones contracting from day 15 to 85 had balanced CD4/CD8 phenotypes, while a second wave expanding from day 15 to 37 was biased towards CD4+.

The CDR3 spans 13 residues, from the cysteine through the phenylalanine. Only CDR3 DNA is held: 39 bases, read in frame from base 1. CDR1 and CDR2 were assigned from the germline V gene as SQVTM and ANQGSEA. Relative to germline, V is missing 7 bases and J is missing 1 base, with 4 bases of the junction outside any gene match. The sequence is built from TRBV29-1 and TRBJ2-7, and 10 junctional nucleotides match TRBD2. The origin of this receptor is an adult woman who had mild COVID-19 (a few samples of this study predate the infection). The sample titles of this study are shuffled in the database, so cell type and time point are left out; the donor was told from shared clones. The sample comprised PBMCs or a T cell subset sorted from them (not recorded which). The sequenced DNA is TGCAGCGCTGAGACTAGCGGGTCCTACGAGCAGTACTTC. Translation gives CSAETSGSYEQYF.